This T cell receptor (beta chain) emerged from a study of blood T cell repertoires in COVID-19. Across the whole study: Samples representing acute and convalescent COVID-19 were sourced from the United States, Italy and Spain. PBMCs, B-cell-depleted T cells, or T cells were the source of the cDNA or gDNA that made up the material.

Deletions cut 1 base from V and 3 bases from J, with 7 bases between. The germline gives CDR1 SGHTA, CDR2 FQGNSA. The CDR3 runs to 15 residues. In the original processing: Counts of nucleated cells, estimated from reference gene primer amplification, were obtained. TCRdb's copy holds only in-frame clones and misses some; the assay was immunoSEQ multiplex PCR. D and trimming were read from the DNA, whereas the V and J calls and clone size are those reported in that table. This table has about 130,000 clones, roughly 80% appearing once. In Seattle, patients joined the study during active infection and were tracked longitudinally.

This TCR was recovered from a woman aged 70-85 years with COVID-19, enrolled during active disease. The sequencing sample was made of peripheral blood. The chain employs TRBV7-2 and TRBJ1-6; tentatively, D is TRBD1 (5 bases). Here the CDR3 DNA reads TGTGCCAGCAGCTTAGGACAGATCTATAATTCACCCCTCCACTTT. Protein sequence: CASSLGQIYNSPLHF.